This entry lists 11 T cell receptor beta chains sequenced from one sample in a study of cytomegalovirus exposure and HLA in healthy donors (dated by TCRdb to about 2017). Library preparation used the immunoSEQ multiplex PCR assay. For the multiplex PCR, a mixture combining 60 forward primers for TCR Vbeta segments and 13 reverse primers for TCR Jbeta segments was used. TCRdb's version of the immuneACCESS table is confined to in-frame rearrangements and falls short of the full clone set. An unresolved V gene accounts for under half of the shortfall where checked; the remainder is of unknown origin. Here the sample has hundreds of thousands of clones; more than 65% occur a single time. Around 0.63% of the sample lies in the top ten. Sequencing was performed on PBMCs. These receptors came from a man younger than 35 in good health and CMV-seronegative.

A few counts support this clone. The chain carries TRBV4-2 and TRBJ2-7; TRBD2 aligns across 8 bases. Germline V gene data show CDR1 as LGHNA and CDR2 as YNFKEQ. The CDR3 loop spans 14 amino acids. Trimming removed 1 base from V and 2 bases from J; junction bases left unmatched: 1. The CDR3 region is CASSQGSGAYEQYF. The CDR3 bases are TGTGCCAGCAGCCAAGGTAGCGGGGCCTACGAGCAGTACTTC.

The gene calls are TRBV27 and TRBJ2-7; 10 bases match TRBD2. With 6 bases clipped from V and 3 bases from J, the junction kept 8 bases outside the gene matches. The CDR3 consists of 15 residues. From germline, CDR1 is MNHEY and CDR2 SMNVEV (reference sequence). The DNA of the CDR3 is TGTGCCAGCAGCCATCTAGGACTAGCGGTCTACGAGCAGTACTTC. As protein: CASSHLGLAVYEQYF.

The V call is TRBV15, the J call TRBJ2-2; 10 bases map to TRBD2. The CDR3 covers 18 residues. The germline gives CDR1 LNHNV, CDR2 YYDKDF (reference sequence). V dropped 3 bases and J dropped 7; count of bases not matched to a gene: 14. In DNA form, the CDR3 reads TGTGCCACCAGCAGGACTCAAGAAGCGGGAGGGTCGATCGGGGAGCTGTTTTTT. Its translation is CATSRTQEAGGSIGELFF.

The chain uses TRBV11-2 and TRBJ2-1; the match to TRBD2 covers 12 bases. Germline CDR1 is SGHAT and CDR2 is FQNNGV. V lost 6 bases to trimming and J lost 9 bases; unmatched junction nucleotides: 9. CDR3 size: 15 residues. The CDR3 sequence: CASRPSGRAGSEQFF. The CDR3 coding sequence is TGTGCCAGCAGACCTAGCGGGAGGGCCGGGTCTGAGCAGTTCTTC.

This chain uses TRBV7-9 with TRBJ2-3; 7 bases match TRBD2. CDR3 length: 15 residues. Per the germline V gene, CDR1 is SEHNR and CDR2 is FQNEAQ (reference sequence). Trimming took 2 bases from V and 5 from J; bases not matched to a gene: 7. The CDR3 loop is CASSLWAGVEDTQYF. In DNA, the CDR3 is TGTGCCAGCAGCTTATGGGCGGGAGTTGAAGATACGCAGTATTTT. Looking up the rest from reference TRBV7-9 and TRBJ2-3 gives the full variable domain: DTGVSQNPRHKITKRGQNVTFRCDPISEHNRLYWYRQTLGQGPEFLTYFQNEAQLEKSRLLSDRFSAERPKGSFSTLEIQRTEQGDSAMYLCASSLWAGVEDTQYFGPGTRLTVL.

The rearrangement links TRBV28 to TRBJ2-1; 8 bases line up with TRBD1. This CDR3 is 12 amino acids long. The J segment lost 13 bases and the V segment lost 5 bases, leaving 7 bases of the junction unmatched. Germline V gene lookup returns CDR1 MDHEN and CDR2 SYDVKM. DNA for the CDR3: TGTGCCAGCAGTGGACAGGGTAAATCCCAGTTCTTC. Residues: CASSGQGKSQFF.

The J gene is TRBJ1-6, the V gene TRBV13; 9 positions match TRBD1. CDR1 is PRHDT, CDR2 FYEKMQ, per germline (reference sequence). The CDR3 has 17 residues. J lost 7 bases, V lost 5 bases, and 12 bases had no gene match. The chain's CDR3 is CASSRVMGGTGNSPLHF. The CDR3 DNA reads TGTGCCAGCAGCCGGGTAATGGGTGGGACAGGGAATTCACCCCTCCACTTT.

The CDR3 reads CASSLEGGNQPQHF. CDR3 sequence (DNA): TGCGCCAGCAGTCTTGAGGGGGGCAATCAGCCCCAGCATTTT. The chain is built from TRBV4-1 and TRBJ1-5, with TRBD1 as a possible D gene (6 bases). Trimming took 6 bases from V and 2 from J, leaving 11 bases between them. The CDR3 contains 14 residues. Germline CDR1 is MGHRA and CDR2 is YSYEKL.

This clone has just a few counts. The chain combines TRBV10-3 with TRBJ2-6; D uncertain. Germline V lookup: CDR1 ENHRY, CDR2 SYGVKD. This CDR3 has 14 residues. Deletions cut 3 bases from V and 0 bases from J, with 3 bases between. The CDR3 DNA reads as TGTGCCATCAGTGACCACTCTGGGGCCAACGTCCTGACTTTC. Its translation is CAISDHSGANVLTF.

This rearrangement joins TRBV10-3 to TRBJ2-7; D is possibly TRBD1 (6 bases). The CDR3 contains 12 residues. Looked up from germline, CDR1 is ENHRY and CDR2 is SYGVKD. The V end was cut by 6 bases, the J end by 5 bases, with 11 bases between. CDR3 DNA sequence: TGTGCCATCAGCTCAGGGGTCCACGAGCAGTACTTC. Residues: CAISSGVHEQYF.

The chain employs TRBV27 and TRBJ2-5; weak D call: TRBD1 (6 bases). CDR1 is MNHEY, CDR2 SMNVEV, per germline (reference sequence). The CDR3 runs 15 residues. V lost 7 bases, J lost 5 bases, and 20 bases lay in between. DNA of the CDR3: TGTGCCAGCAATTCCTCTTCAGGGGCAACGGAGACCCAGTACTTC. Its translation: CASNSSSGATETQYF.